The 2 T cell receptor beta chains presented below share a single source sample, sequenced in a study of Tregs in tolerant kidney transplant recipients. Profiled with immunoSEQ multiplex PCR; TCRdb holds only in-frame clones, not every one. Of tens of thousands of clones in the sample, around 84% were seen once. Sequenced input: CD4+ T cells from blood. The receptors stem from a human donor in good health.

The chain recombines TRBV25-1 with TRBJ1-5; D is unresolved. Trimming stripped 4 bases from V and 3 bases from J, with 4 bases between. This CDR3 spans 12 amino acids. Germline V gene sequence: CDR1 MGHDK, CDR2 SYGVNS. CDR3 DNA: TGTGCCAGCAGTGGCCCCAATCAGCCCCAGCATTTT. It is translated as CASSGPNQPQHF. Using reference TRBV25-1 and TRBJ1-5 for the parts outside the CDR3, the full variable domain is EADIYQTPRYLVIGTGKKITLECSQTMGHDKMYWYQQDPGMELHLIHYSYGVNSTEKGDLSSESTVSRIRTEHFPLTLESARPSHTSQYLCASSGPNQPQHFGDGTRLSIL.

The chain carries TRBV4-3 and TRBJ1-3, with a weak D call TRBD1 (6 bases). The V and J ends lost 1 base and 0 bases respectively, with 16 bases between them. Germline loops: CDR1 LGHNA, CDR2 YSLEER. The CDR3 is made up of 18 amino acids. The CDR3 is CASSQASTTGSSGNTIYF. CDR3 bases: TGCGCCAGCAGCCAAGCCAGCACGACAGGAAGCTCTGGAAACACCATATATTTT.